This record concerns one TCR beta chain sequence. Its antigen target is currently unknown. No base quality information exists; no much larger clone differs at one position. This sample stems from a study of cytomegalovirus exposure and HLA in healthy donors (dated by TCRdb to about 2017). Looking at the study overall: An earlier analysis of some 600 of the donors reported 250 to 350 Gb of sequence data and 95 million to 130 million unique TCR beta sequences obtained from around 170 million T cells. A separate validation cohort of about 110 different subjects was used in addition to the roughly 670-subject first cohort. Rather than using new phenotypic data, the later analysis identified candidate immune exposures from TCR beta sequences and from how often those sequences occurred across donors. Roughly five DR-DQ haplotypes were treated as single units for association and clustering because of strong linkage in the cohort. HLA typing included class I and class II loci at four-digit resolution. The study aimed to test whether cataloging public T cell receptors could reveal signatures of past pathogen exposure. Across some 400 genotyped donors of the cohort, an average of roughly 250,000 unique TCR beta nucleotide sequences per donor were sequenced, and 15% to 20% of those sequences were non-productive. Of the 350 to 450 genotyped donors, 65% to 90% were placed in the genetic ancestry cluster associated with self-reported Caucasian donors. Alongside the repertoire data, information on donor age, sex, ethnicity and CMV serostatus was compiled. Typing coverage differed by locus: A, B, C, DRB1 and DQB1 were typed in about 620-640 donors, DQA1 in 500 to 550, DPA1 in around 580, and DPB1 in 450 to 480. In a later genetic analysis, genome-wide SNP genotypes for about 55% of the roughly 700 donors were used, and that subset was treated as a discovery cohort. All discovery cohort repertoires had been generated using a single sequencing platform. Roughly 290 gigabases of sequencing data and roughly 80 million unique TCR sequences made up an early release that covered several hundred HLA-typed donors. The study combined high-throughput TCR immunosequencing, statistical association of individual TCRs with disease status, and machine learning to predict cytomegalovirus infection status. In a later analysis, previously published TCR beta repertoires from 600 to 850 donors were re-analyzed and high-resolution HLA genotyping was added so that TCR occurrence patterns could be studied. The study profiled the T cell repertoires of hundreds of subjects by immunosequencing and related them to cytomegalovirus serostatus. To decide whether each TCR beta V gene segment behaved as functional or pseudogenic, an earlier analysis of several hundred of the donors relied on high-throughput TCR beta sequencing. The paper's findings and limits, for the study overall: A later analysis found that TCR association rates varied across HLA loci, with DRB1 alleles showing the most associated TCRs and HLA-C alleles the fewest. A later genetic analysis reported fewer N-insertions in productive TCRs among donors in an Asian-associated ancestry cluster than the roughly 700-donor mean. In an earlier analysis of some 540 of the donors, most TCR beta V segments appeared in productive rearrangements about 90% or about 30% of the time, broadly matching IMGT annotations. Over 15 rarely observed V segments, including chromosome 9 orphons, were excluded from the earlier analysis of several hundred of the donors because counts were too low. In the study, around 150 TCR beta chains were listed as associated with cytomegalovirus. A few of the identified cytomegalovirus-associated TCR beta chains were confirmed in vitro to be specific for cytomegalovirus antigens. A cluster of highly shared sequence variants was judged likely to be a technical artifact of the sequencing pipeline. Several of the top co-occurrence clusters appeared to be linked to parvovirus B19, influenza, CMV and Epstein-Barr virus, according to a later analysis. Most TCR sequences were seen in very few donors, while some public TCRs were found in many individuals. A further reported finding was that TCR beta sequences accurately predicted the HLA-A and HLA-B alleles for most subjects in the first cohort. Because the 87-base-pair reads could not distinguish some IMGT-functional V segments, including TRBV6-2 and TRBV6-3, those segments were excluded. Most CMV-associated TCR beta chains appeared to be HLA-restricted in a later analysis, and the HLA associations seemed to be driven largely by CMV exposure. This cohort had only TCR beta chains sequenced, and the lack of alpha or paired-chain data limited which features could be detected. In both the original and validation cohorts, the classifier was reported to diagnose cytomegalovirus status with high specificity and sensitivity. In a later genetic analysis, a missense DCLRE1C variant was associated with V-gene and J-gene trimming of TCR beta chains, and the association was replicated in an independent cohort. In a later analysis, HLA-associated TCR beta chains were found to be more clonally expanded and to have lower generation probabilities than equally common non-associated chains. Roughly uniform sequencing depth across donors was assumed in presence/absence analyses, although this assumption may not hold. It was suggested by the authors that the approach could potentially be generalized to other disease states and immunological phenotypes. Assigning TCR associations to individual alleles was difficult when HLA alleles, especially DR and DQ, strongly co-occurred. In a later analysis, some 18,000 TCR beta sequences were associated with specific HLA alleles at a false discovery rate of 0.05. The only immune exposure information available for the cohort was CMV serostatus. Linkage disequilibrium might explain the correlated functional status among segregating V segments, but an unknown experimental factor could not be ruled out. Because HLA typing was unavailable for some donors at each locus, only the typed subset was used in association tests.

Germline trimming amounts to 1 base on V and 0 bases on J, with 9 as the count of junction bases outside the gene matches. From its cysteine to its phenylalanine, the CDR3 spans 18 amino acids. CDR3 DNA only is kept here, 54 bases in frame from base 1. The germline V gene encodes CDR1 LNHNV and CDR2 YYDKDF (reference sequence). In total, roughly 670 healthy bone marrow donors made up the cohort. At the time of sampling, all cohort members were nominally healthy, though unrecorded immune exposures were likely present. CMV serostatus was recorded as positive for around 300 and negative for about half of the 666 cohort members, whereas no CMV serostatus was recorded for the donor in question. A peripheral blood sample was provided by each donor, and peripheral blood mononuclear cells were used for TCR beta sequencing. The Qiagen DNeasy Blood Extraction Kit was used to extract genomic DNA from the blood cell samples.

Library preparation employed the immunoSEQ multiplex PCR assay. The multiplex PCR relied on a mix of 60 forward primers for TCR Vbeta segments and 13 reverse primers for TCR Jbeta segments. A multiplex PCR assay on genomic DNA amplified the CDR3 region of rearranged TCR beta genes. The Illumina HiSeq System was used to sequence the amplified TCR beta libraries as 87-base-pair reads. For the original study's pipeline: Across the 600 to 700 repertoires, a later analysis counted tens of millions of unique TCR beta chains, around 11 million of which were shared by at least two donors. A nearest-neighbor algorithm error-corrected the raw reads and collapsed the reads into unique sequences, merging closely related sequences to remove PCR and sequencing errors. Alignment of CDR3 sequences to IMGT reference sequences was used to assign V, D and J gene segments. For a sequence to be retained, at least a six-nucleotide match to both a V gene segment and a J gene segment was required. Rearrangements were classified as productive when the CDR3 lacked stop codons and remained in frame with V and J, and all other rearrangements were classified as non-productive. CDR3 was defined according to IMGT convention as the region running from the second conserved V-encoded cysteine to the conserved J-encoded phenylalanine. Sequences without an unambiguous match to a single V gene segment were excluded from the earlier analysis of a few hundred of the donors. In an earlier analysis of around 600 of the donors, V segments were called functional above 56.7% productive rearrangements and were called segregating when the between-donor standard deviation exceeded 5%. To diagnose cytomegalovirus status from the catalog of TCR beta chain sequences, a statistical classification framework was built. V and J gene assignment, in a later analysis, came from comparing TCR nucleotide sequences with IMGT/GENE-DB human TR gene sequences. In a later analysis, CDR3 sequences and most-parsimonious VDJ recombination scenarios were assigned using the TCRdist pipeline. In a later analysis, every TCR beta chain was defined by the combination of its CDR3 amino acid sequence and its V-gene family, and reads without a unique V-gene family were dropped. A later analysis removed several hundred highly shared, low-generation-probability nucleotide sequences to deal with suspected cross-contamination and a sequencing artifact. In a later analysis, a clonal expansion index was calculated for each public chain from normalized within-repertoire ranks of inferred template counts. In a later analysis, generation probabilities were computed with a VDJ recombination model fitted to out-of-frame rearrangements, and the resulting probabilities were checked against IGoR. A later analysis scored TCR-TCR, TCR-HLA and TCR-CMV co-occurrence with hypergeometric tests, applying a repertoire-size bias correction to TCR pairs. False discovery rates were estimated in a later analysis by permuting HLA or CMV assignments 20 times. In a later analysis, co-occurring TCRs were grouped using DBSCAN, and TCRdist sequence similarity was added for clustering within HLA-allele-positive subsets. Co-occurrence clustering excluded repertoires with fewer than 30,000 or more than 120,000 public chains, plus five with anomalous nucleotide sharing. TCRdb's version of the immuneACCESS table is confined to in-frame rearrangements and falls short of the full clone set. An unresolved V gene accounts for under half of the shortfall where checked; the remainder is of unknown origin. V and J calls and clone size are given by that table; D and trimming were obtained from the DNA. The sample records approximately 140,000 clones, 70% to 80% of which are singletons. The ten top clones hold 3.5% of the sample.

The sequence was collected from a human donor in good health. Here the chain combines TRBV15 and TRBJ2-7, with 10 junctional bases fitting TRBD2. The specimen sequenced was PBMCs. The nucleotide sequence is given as TGTGCCACCAGCAGAGGGGTTGGAGTAGCGGGAGGCTCCTACGAGCAGTACTTC. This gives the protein CATSRGVGVAGGSYEQYF.